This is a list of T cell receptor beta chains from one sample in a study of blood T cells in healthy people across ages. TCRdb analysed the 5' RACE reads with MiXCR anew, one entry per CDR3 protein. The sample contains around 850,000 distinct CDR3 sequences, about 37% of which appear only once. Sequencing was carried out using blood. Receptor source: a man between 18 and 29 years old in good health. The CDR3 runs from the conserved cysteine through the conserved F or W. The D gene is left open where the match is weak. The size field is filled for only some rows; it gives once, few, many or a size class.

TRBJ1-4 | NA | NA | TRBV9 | TGTGCCAGCAGCGTAGAAGGAGGGGCGCCTAATGAAAAACTGTTTTTT | CASSVEGGAPNEKLFF
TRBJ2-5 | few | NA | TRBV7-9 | TGTGCCAGCAGCCCGCCGAACAGGGTAGAATGTAAAGAGACCCAGTACTTC | CASSPPNRVECKETQYF
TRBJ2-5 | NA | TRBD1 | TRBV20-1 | TGCAGTGCTAGTAAGGGGGCGTGGAATGAGCAGTACTTC | CSASKGAWNEQYF
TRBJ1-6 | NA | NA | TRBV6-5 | TGTGCCAGCAGTTACAATCCCACAGGGAGGTCACCCCTCCACTTT | CASSYNPTGRSPLHF
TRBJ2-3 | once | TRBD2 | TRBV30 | TGTGCCTGGAGTGTAGCGGGGTTTGATACGCAGTATTTT | CAWSVAGFDTQYF
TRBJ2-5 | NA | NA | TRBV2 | TGTGCCAGCAGTGAAGCGCTCGGGGACGGGGAGACCCAGTACTTC | CASSEALGDGETQYF
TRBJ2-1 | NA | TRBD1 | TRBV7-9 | TGTGCCAGCAGCCCAGACAGGGTATTTATCTATGAGCAGTTCTTC | CASSPDRVFIYEQFF
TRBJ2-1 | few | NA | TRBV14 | TGTGCCAGCAGCCAACCACCTCGCTCCTACAATGAGCAGTTCTTC | CASSQPPRSYNEQFF
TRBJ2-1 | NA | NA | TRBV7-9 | TGTGTCAGCACGGCTAGCCGGACCTTAAGCTCCTACAATGAGCAGTTCTTC | CVSTASRTLSSYNEQFF
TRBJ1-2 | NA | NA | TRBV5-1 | TGCGCCAGCAGCTGGGGGGATCCTAACTATGGCTACACCTTC | CASSWGDPNYGYTF
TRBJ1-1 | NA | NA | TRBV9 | TGTGCCAGCAGCGTAGGCGGTGGCACGGAGACTGAAGCTTTCTTT | CASSVGGGTETEAFF
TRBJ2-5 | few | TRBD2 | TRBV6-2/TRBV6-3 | TGTGCCAGCAGCCAAGCGGGGGGGCGTAGAAAGACCCAGTACTTC | CASSQAGGRRKTQYF
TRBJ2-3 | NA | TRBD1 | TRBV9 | TGTGCCAGCAGCGTAAGAGTCAGGGGGGATACGCAGTATTTT | CASSVRVRGDTQYF
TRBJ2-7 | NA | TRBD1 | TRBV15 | TGTGCCACCAGCAGAGAGGACAGGGAGTACAATGAGCAGTACTTC | CATSREDREYNEQYF
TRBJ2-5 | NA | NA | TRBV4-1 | TGCGCCAGCAGCCAAGATTTGTTCGGCCCGAGCCAGGGGGAGACCCAGTACTTC | CASSQDLFGPSQGETQYF
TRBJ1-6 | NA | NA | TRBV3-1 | TGTGCCAGCAGCCAAGAACAGGGAGTTTCACCCCTCCACTTT | CASSQEQGVSPLHF
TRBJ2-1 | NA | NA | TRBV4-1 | TGCGCCAGCAGCCAAGAATTCCCCTCCTCCTACAATGAGCAGTTCTTC | CASSQEFPSSYNEQFF
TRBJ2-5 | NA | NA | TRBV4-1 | TGCGCCAGCAGCCAAGGCACGATGGTCCCGCTTGGTGAGACCCAGTACTTC | CASSQGTMVPLGETQYF
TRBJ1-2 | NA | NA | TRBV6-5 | TGTGCCAGCAATACCAGGGGCAGGTCCAACTTCTATGGCTACACCTTC | CASNTRGRSNFYGYTF
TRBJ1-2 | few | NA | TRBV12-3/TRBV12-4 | TGTGGGTCGGGGGAAGGCTATGGCTACACCTTC | CGSGEGYGYTF
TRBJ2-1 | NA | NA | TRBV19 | TGTGCCAGTTCCCCGACAGGTCTCCTATCCTACAATGTGCAGTTCTTC | CASSPTGLLSYNVQFF
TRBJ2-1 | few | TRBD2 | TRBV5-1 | TGCGCCAGCAGCTTGGCCGCCGGGACTAGCGTCAGCAATGAGCAGTTCTTC | CASSLAAGTSVSNEQFF
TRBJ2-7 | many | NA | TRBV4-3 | TGCGCCAGCAGCCAAGATTTTAGTTGGGGTACCGACGAGCAGTACTTC | CASSQDFSWGTDEQYF
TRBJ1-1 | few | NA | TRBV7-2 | TGTGCCAGCAGCTTAGATACCATCACAGCTGATGGAGCTTTCTTT | CASSLDTITADGAFF
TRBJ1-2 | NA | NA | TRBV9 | TGTGCCAGCAGCACCACGACCAGCGATACTAACTATGGCTACACCTTC | CASSTTTSDTNYGYTF
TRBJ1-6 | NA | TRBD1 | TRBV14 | TGTGCCAGCAGCCGTACAGGGGGAACCTATAATTCACCCCCCCACTTT | CASSRTGGTYNSPPHF
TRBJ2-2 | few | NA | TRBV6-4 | TGTGCCAGCAGTGATGAGGCAAACACCGGGGAGCTGTTTTTT | CASSDEANTGELFF
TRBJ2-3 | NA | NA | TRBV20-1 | TGCAGTGTAGCCCACACAGATACGCAGTATTTT | CSVAHTDTQYF
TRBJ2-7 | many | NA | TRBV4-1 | TGCGCCAGCAGCCAAGATGCTGGGGGCGGCTCCTACGAGCAGTACTTC | CASSQDAGGGSYEQYF
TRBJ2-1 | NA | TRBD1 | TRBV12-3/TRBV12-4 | TGTGCCAGCAGCCCCGGGACAGTCGGGCCTGAGCAGTTCTTC | CASSPGTVGPEQFF
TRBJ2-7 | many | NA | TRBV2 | TGTGCCACCATCCTGAAGGACAGACCCTACGAGCAGTACTTC | CATILKDRPYEQYF
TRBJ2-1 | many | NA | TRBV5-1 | TGCGCCAGCAGCTTGGGCGGGACCGATTTTAATTTTCGGCAGTTCTTC | CASSLGGTDFNFRQFF
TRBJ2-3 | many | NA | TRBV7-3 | TGTGCCAGCAGCTTAACGTCTGAGTCGCGCACAGATACGCAGTATTTT | CASSLTSESRTDTQYF
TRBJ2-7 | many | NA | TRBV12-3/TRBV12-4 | TGTGCCAGCAGGGAGGGTACCTACGAGCAGTACTTC | CASREGTYEQYF
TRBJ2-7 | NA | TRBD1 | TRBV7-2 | TGTGCCAGCAGCCCCAGCAGGGACAGGAGAAAGTACGAGCAGTACTTC | CASSPSRDRRKYEQYF
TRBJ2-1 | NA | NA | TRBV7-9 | TGTGCCAGCAACGGACAGAGATTAGCGGACCCCTACAATGAGCAGTTCTTC | CASNGQRLADPYNEQFF
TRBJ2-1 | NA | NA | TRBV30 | TGTGCCTGGACCCGCCAGGGCATGAATGAGCAGTTCTTC | CAWTRQGMNEQFF
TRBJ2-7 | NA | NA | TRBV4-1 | TGCGCCGGCAGCCAAGATCCCTACGAGCAGTACTTC | CAGSQDPYEQYF
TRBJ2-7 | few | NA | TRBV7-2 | TGTGCCAGCAGCCCGCGGTCCCCCTACGAGCAGTACTTC | CASSPRSPYEQYF
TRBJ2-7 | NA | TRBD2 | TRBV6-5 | TGTGCCAGCAGTTCCGGGGGGGGTTCCTACGAGCAGTACTTC | CASSSGGGSYEQYF
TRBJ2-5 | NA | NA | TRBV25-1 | TGTGCCAGCAGTGAATTTGGTCGGGAACAAGAGACCCAGTACTTC | CASSEFGREQETQYF
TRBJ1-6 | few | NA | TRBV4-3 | TGCGCCAGCAGCCAAGATTTGCAGTCACCCCTCCACTTT | CASSQDLQSPLHF
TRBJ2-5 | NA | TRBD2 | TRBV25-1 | TGTGCCAGCAGTCATCGGACTAGAACCTACCAAGAGACCCAGTACTTC | CASSHRTRTYQETQYF
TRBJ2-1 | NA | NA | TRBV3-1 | TGTGCCAGCAGCCAAGAGGTAGTGGGGGAGACCTACAATGAGCAGTTCTTC | CASSQEVVGETYNEQFF
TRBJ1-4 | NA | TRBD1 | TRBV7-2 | TGTGCCAGCAGCTTATCGGGACAGCCTAATGAAAAACTGTTTTTT | CASSLSGQPNEKLFF
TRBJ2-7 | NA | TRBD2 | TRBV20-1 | TGCAGTGCTAGCCCCCCTAGCGGATACAATGAGCAGTACTTC | CSASPPSGYNEQYF
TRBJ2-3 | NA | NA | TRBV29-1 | TGCAGCGCGAACCGGGTAGAGGGTAGCACAGATACGCAGTATTTT | CSANRVEGSTDTQYF
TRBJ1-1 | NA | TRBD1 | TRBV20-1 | TGCAGTGCTCTACGACAGGGGCCCTCCACTGAAGCTTTCTTT | CSALRQGPSTEAFF
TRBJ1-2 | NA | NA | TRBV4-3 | TGCGCCAGCAGCCAAGCATTAACAGGGTCCCAGGGCTACACCTTC | CASSQALTGSQGYTF